The next 21 T cell receptor beta chains were all read from a single sample in a study of T cells after posttransplantation cyclophosphamide. Some clones are missing from TCRdb's copy, which holds only in-frame ones; the method was immunoSEQ multiplex PCR. Here the sample spans more than 10,000 clones, about 82% being singletons. Cyclophosphamide on days +3 and +4 followed busulfan-fludarabine conditioning and a marrow graft. The material was PBMCs, obtained approximately 1,800 days after allogeneic stem cell transplant with posttransplant cyclophosphamide. The receptors here all came from a female patient aged 50-60 years who received an allogeneic stem cell transplant from a related donor, was CMV-positive, and had no GVHD. Some T cells may be supplied by the graft donor.

CDR3 DNA: TGTGCCAGCTCACCACCGGGCGCCGGTCGGTACTTC. Its translation: CASSPPGAGRYF. The genes are TRBV18 and TRBJ2-5; D not resolved. The ends were cut back, 0 bases at V and 13 bases at J, with 12 bases in the middle. CDR1 KGHSH and CDR2 LQKENI come from the germline V gene. The CDR3 is made up of 12 amino acids.

This clone was seen a single time. The chain uses TRBV2 and TRBJ2-3, with TRBD2 matching over 9 bases. The CDR3 runs 17 residues. After removal of 4 bases from V and 4 bases from J, the junction contained 12 bases not matched to a gene. Germline lookup yields CDR1 SNHLY and CDR2 FYNNEI. CDR3 sequence: CASSGSVVAGVSDTQYF. CDR3 coding DNA: TGTGCCAGCAGTGGGAGTGTGGTAGCGGGAGTGTCAGATACGCAGTATTTT.

The chain uses TRBV7-9 and TRBJ2-1; possible D gene TRBD2, 5 bases. The CDR3 is 15 amino acids. Trimming took 8 bases from V and 6 from J, leaving 20 bases between them. Germline assignment: CDR1 SEHNR and CDR2 FQNEAQ (reference sequence). CDR3 loop: CASCIGGQPLNEQFF. CDR3 sequence (DNA): TGTGCCAGCTGCATCGGCGGGCAGCCACTCAATGAGCAGTTCTTC. Full variable domain (rest looked up from reference TRBV7-9 and TRBJ2-1): DTGVSQNPRHKITKRGQNVTFRCDPISEHNRLYWYRQTLGQGPEFLTYFQNEAQLEKSRLLSDRFSAERPKGSFSTLEIQRTEQGDSAMYLCASCIGGQPLNEQFFGPGTRLTVL.

This clone turned up a few times. The chain recombines TRBV9 with TRBJ1-1; no clear D gene. Per germline, CDR1 SGDLS and CDR2 YYNGEE. V lost 3 bases, J lost 5 bases, and 11 bases lay in between. CDR3 size: 13 residues. The CDR3 is CASSASGETEAFF. The CDR3 DNA reads as TGTGCCAGCAGCGCGAGTGGGGAGACTGAAGCTTTCTTT.

The chain joins TRBV11-3 to TRBJ2-1; no reliable D call. The germline V gene encodes CDR1 SGHNT and CDR2 YENEEA. The CDR3 covers 14 residues. V lost 2 bases and J lost 0, with 5 bases in between. The CDR3 here is CASSLRDSYNEQFF. Written as DNA, the CDR3 is TGTGCCAGCAGCTTACGAGACTCCTACAATGAGCAGTTCTTC. The complete variable domain, with remaining parts taken from reference TRBV11-3 and TRBJ2-1, reads EAGVVQSPRYKIIEKKQPVAFWCNPISGHNTLYWYLQNLGQGPELLIRYENEEAVDDSQLPKDRFSAERLKGVDSTLKIQPAELGDSAVYLCASSLRDSYNEQFFGPGTRLTVL.

This clone occurred a few times. This chain joins TRBV29-1 and TRBJ1-2; D remains ambiguous. This CDR3 has 11 residues. Looked up from germline, CDR1 is SQVTM and CDR2 is ANQGSEA. Trimming left V 4 bases short and J 4 bases short, with 7 bases between. The CDR3 DNA follows: TGCAGCGTTGCGGAGGGCTATGGCTACACCTTC. This encodes CSVAEGYGYTF.

This clone was seen a few times. The chain recombines TRBV7-3 with TRBJ2-7; D is uncertain. The CDR3 totals 13 residues. V lost 7 bases to trimming and J lost 6 bases, with 16 bases between them. The germline CDR1 and CDR2 sequences are SGHTA and FQGTGA. CDR3 region: CASKVAPNGEQYF. As DNA, the CDR3 is TGTGCCAGCAAAGTTGCGCCCAACGGCGAGCAGTACTTC.

The chain has TRBV7-2 and TRBJ2-3, with D hard to call. V shed 8 bases and J shed 2 bases, with 17 bases lying between them. Germline lookup yields CDR1 SGHTA and CDR2 FQGNSA. The CDR3 sequence is 15 residues long. The chain's CDR3 is CASQNNVPFTDTQYF. The CDR3 DNA sequence: TGTGCCAGCCAAAACAACGTCCCGTTCACAGATACGCAGTATTTT.

The chain combines TRBV9 with TRBJ1-2, with a possible D match to TRBD1 (5 bases). This CDR3 has 15 amino acids. Looked up from germline, CDR1 is SGDLS and CDR2 is YYNGEE. Trimming removed 0 bases from V and 4 bases from J, with 13 bases in between. The CDR3 bases are TGTGCCAGCAGCGTAGTGGGGGACTTCTCCTATGGCTACACCTTC. It is translated as CASSVVGDFSYGYTF.

The rearrangement uses TRBV28 and TRBJ2-7; TRBD1 agrees at 8 bases. The CDR3 has 16 amino acids. From germline, CDR1 is MDHEN and CDR2 SYDVKM. The ends lost 3 bases at V and 5 bases at J; junction bases unmatched: 12. CDR3 sequence: CASSFHIGTGEDEQYF. The CDR3 DNA is TGTGCCAGCAGTTTCCATATTGGGACAGGAGAGGACGAGCAGTACTTC.

This clone was counted a single time. The J gene is TRBJ2-2, the V gene TRBV7-6, with 9 bases lining up with TRBD2. The V gene's germline CDR1 is SGHVS and CDR2 FNYEAQ. The CDR3 extends over 21 amino acids. The V and J ends lost 5 bases and 1 base, in that order; junction bases with no gene match: 20. In nucleotides, the CDR3 is TGTGCCAGCAGCCCCCTAGTGGGGGGGCGATTAGCGGGAGAGAACACCGGGGAGCTGTTTTTT. It translates to CASSPLVGGRLAGENTGELFF.

The chain uses TRBV7-2 and TRBJ2-2; 7 bases align to TRBD2. Trimming removed 4 bases from V and 3 bases from J; junction bases left unmatched: 8. Germline CDR1 is SGHTA and CDR2 is FQGNSA. The CDR3 is made up of 16 amino acids. The CDR3 here is CASSSIPGLHTGELFF. CDR3 nucleotide sequence: TGTGCCAGCAGCTCTATACCGGGACTACACACCGGGGAGCTGTTTTTT.

The chain has TRBV28 and TRBJ1-5; possibly TRBD1 for D (6 bases). CDR3 length: 13 amino acids. CDR1 and CDR2 from the germline V gene are MDHEN and SYDVKM. Between the trimmed V and J ends, which lost 5 bases and 7 bases, there was a span of 12 bases. As DNA, the CDR3 is TGTGCCAGCAGTCGCTCCAGGGGACAGCCCCAGCATTTT. Translation gives CASSRSRGQPQHF.

The genes are TRBV27 and TRBJ2-5; 11 nucleotides align to TRBD2. Germline CDR1 MNHEY, CDR2 SMNVEV (reference sequence). The CDR3 runs 13 residues. V shed 6 bases, J shed 4 bases, and the junction held 1 base outside the gene matches. The CDR3 nucleotides read TGTGCCAGCAGGCTAGCGGGAGGAGAGACCCAGTACTTC. This sequence encodes CASRLAGGETQYF.

This sequence joins TRBV10-3 and TRBJ1-5; D not certain. The CDR3 runs to 12 residues. The germline gives CDR1 ENHRY, CDR2 SYGVKD. The germline V and J ends were trimmed by 10 bases and 6 bases, with 13 bases remaining between them. CDR3 DNA: TGTGCCACGAGAGAGGTTGGTCAGCCCCAGCATTTT. Translated, it gives CATREVGQPQHF.

The chain recombines TRBV6-1 with TRBJ1-1; no definite D call. Trimming stripped 3 bases from V and 0 bases from J, with 11 bases between. Germline CDR1 is MNHNS and CDR2 is SASEGT. This CDR3 spans 15 amino acids. The DNA of the CDR3 is TGTGCCAGCAGTGAGCGGGTCAGCTTGAACACTGAAGCTTTCTTT. It is translated as CASSERVSLNTEAFF.

The count of this clone is one. As DNA, the CDR3 is TGCGCCAGCAGCCAAGTTATTGACGGGTTCTACGAGCAGTACTTC. Its protein product is CASSQVIDGFYEQYF. The chain has TRBV4-1 and TRBJ2-7; D is ambiguous. Trimming removed 1 base from V and 3 bases from J, with 13 bases in between. Germline V gene sequence: CDR1 MGHRA, CDR2 YSYEKL. This CDR3 has 15 amino acids.

The V and J genes are TRBV6-6 and TRBJ2-7; TRBD1 is a possible D gene (6 bases). Germline CDR1 and CDR2: MNHNY and SVGAGI (reference sequence). The ends were cut back, 2 bases at V and 8 bases at J, with 13 bases in the middle. This CDR3 is built from 13 residues. This CDR3 reads CASSYGQWEKQYF. Here the CDR3 DNA reads TGTGCCAGCAGTTACGGACAGTGGGAGAAGCAGTACTTC.

Only one count was recorded for this clone. The rearrangement joins TRBV30 to TRBJ2-5; tentatively, D is TRBD2 (5 bases). The CDR3 length is 13 residues. Germline values: CDR1 GTSNPN, CDR2 SVGIG (reference sequence). The CDR3 DNA reads TGTGCAAGGAGGATTCAAGGGATAGAGACCCAGTACTTC. This gives the protein CARRIQGIETQYF.

The chain employs TRBV6-1 and TRBJ1-5, with a tentative D call TRBD1 (5 bases). This CDR3 is 14 amino acids long. With 6 bases removed from V and 4 bases from J, the gap between germline ends came to 13 bases. Germline CDR1 MNHNS, CDR2 SASEGT. The chain's CDR3 is CASSQAGLNQPQHF. The DNA of the CDR3 is TGTGCCAGCAGCCAAGCAGGGCTTAATCAGCCCCAGCATTTT.

This rearrangement joins TRBV29-1 to TRBJ2-7; possible D gene TRBD2, 6 bases. The CDR3 is made up of 12 amino acids. Trimming cost V 7 bases and J 2 bases, with 12 bases left between them. Germline CDR1 reads SQVTM; CDR2 reads ANQGSEA. The CDR3 sequence: CSAKEGPYEQYF. CDR3 nucleotides: TGCAGCGCCAAGGAGGGCCCCTACGAGCAGTACTTC.